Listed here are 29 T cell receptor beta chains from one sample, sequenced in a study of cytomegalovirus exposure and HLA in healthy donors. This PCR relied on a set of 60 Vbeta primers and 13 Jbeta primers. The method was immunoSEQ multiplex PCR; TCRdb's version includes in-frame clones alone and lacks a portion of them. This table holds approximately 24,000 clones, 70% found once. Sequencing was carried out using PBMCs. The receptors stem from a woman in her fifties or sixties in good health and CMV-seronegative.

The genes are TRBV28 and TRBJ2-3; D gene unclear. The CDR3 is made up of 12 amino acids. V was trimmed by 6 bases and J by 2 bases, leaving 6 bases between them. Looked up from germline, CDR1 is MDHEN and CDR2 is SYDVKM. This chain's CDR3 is CASSKFTDTQYF. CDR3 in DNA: TGTGCCAGCAGCAAATTCACAGATACGCAGTATTTT.

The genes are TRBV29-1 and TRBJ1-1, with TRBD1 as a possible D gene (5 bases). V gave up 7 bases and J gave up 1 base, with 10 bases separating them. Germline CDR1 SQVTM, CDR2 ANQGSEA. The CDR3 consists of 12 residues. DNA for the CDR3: TGCAGCGCCGGAAGGGGGAACACTGAAGCTTTCTTT. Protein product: CSAGRGNTEAFF. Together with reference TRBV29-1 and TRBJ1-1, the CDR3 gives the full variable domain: SAVISQKPSRDICQRGTSLTIQCQVDSQVTMMFWYRQQPGQSLTLIATANQGSEATYESGFVIDKFPISRPNLTFSTLTVSNMSPEDSSIYLCSAGRGNTEAFFGQGTRLTVV.

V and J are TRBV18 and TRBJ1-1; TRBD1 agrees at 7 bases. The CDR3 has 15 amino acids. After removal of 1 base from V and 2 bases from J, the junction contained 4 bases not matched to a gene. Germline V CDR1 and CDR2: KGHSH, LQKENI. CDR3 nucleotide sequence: TGTGCCAGCTCACCACAGGGGGCTTTAAACACTGAAGCTTTCTTT. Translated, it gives CASSPQGALNTEAFF.

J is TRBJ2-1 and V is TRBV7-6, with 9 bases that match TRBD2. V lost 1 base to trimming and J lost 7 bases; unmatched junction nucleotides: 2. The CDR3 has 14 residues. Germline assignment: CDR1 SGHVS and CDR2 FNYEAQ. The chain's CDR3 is CASSLVAGVNEQFF. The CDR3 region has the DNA TGTGCCAGCAGCTTAGTAGCGGGGGTAAATGAGCAGTTCTTC.

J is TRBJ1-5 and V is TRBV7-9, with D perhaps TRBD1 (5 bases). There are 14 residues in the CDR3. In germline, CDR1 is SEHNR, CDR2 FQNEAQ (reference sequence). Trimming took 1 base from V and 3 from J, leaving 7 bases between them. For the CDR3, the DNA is TGTGCCAGCAGCTTAGAAGGGGTCAATCAGCCCCAGCATTTT. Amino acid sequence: CASSLEGVNQPQHF.

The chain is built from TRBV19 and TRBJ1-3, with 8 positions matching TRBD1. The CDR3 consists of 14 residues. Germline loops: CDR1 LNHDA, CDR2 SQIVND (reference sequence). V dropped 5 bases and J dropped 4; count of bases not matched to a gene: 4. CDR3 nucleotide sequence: TGTGCCAGTAGTCCCCGACAGGGGGGAAACACCATATATTTT. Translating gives CASSPRQGGNTIYF. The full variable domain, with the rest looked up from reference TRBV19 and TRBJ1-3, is DGGITQSPKYLFRKEGQNVTLSCEQNLNHDAMYWYRQDPGQGLRLIYYSQIVNDFQKGDIAEGYSVSREKKESFPLTVTSAQKNPTAFYLCASSPRQGGNTIYFGEGSWLTVV.

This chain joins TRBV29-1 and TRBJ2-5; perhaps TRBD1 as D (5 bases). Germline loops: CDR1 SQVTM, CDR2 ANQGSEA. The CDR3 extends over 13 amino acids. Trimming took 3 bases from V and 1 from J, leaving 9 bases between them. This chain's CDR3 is CSVDPTVQETQYF. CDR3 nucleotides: TGCAGCGTTGACCCGACAGTCCAAGAGACCCAGTACTTC.

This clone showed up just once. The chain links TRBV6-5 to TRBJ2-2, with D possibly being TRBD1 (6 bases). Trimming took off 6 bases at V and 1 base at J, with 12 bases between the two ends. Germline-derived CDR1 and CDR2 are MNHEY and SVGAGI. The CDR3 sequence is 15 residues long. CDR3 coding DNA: TGTGCCAGCAGACCAGGGGTCCTGAACACCGGGGAGCTGTTTTTT. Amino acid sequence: CASRPGVLNTGELFF.

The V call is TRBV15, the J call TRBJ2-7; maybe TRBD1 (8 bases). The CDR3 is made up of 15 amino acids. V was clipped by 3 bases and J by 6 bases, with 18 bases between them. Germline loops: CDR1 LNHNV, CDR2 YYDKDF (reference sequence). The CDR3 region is CATSRSDREGSEQYF. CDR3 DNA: TGTGCCACCAGCAGGTCGGACAGGGAGGGTTCCGAGCAGTACTTC.

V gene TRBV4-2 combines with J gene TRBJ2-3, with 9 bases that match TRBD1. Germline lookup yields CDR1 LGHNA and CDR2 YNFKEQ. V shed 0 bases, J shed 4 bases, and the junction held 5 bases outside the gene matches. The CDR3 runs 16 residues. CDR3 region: CASSQEDRGFPDTQYF. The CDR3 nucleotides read TGTGCCAGCAGCCAAGAAGACAGGGGGTTTCCAGATACGCAGTATTTT.

The CDR3 DNA reads TGTGCCAGTCGTCGAGGTAGCGTGCCCCTCGAGCAGTACTTC. This gives the protein CASRRGSVPLEQYF. This chain links TRBV28 with TRBJ2-7, with a possible D match to TRBD2 (5 bases). The CDR3 covers 14 residues. V was clipped by 9 bases and J by 6 bases, with 21 bases between them. The V gene's germline CDR1 is MDHEN and CDR2 SYDVKM.

The CDR3 reads CASSHQGTHYEQYF. The CDR3 coding sequence is TGTGCCAGCAGCCACCAGGGTACCCACTACGAGCAGTACTTC. The chain combines TRBV5-6 with TRBJ2-7; D may be TRBD1 (5 bases). The CDR3 is made up of 14 amino acids. Trimming took off 4 bases at V and 3 bases at J, with 14 bases between the two ends. CDR1 and CDR2 from the germline V gene are SGHDT and YYEEEE. The whole variable domain, filled in from reference TRBV5-6 and TRBJ2-7, reads DAGVTQSPTHLIKTRGQQVTLRCSPKSGHDTVSWYQQALGQGPQFIFQYYEEEERQRGNFPDRFSGHQFPNYSSELNVNALLLGDSALYLCASSHQGTHYEQYFGPGTRLTVT.

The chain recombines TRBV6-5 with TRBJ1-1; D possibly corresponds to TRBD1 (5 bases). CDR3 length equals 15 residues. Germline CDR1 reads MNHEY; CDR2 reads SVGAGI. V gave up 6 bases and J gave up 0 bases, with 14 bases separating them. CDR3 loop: CASSPPGGMNTEAFF. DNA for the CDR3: TGTGCCAGCAGCCCTCCTGGGGGGATGAACACTGAAGCTTTCTTT.

The CDR3 loop reads CASSQGASGGYTF. The CDR3 coding sequence is TGCGCCAGCAGCCAAGGGGCCAGCGGCGGCTACACCTTC. This chain connects TRBV4-1 to TRBJ1-2; D unresolved. V shed 1 base and J shed 8 bases, with 11 bases lying between them. Per the germline V gene, CDR1 is MGHRA and CDR2 is YSYEKL. The CDR3 runs 13 residues.

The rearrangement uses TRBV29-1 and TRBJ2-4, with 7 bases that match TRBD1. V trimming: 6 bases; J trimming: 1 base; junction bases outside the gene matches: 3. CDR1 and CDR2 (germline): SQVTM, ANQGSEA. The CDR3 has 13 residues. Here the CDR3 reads CSVEDRAKNIQYF. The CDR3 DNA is TGCAGCGTGGAGGACAGGGCCAAAAACATTCAGTACTTC.

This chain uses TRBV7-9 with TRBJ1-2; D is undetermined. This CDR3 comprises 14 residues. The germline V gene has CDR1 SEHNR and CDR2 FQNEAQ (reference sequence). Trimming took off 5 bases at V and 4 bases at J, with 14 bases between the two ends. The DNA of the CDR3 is TGTGCCAGCAGCCAAAACACACCCTCCTATGGCTACACCTTC. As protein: CASSQNTPSYGYTF. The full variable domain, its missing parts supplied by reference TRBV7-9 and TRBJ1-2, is DTGVSQNPRHKITKRGQNVTFRCDPISEHNRLYWYRQTLGQGPEFLTYFQNEAQLEKSRLLSDRFSAERPKGSFSTLEIQRTEQGDSAMYLCASSQNTPSYGYTFGSGTRLTVV.

CDR3 amino acids: CASSHSGGSTDTQYF. Written as DNA, the CDR3 is TGTGCCAGCAGCCATAGCGGGGGTAGCACAGATACGCAGTATTTT. V usage is TRBV6-4 and J usage is TRBJ2-3, with TRBD2 matching over 9 bases. Germline values: CDR1 MRHNA, CDR2 SNTAGT. The ends lost 6 bases at V and 0 bases at J; junction bases unmatched: 4. This CDR3 is 15 amino acids long.

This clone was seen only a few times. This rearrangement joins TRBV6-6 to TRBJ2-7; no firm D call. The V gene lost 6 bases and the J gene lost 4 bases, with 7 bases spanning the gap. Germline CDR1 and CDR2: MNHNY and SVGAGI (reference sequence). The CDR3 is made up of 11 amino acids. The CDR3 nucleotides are TGTGCCAGCAGACTTAGATACGAGCAGTACTTC. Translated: CASRLRYEQYF.

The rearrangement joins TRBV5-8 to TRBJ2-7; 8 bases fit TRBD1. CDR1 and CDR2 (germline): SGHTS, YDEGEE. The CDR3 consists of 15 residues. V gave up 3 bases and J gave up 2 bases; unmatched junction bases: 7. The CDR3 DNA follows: TGTGCCAGCAGCTCACTCGGGACAGGCACCTACGAGCAGTACTTC. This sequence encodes CASSSLGTGTYEQYF.

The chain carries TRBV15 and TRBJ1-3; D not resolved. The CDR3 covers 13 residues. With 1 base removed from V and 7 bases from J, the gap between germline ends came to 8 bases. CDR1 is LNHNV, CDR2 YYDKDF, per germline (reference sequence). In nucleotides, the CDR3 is TGTGCCACCAGCAGAGCGCACGCGAACACCATATATTTT. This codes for CATSRAHANTIYF.

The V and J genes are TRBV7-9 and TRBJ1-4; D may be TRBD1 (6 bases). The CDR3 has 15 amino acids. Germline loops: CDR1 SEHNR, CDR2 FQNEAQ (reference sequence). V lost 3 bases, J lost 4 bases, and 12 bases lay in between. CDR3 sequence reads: CASSFSTGGNEKLFF. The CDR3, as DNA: TGTGCCAGCAGCTTCTCGACAGGAGGTAATGAAAAACTGTTTTTT.

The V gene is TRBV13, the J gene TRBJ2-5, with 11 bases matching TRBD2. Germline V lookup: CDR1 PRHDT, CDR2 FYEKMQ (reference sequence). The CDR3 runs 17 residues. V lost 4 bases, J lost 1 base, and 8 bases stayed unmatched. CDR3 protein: CASSSYRLAGSQETQYF. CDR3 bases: TGTGCCAGCAGCTCCTACAGACTAGCGGGGTCCCAAGAGACCCAGTACTTC.

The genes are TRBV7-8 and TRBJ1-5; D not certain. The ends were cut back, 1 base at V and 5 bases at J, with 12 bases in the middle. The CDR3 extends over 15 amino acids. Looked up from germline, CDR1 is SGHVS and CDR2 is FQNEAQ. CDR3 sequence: CASSLDGREDQPQHF. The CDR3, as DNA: TGTGCCAGCAGCTTAGATGGGAGGGAGGATCAGCCCCAGCATTTT.

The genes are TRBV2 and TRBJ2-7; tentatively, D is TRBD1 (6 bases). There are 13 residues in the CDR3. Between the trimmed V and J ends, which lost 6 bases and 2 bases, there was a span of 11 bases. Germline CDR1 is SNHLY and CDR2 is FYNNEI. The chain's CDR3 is CASRRGSPYEQYF. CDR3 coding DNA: TGTGCCAGCAGGAGGGGGAGCCCCTACGAGCAGTACTTC.

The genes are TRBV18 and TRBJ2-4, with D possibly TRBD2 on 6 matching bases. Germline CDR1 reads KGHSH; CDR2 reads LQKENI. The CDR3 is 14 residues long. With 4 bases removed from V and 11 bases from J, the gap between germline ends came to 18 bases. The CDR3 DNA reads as TGTGCCAGCTCACTCGAAGGAGGGAGACCCTTTCAGTACTTC. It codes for CASSLEGGRPFQYF.

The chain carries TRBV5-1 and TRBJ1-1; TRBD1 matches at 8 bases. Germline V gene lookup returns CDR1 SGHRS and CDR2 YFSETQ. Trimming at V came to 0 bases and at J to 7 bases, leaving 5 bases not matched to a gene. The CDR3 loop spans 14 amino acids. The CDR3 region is CASSLGTGRGEAFF. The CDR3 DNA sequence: TGCGCCAGCAGCTTGGGGACAGGGCGAGGTGAAGCTTTCTTT.

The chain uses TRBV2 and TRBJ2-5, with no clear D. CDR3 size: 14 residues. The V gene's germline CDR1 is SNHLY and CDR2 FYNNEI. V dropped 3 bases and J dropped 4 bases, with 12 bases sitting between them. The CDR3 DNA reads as TGTGCCAGCAGTGAGCTTCTACCGGGAGAGACCCAGTACTTC. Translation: CASSELLPGETQYF.

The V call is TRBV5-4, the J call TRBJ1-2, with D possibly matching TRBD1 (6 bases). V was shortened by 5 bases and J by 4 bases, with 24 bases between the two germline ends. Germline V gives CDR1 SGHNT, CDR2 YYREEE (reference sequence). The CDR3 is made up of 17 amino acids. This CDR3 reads CASSHIRGQSASYGYTF. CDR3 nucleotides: TGTGCCAGCAGTCATATCCGTGGACAGTCCGCATCCTATGGCTACACCTTC. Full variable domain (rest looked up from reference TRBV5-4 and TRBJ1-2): ETGVTQSPTHLIKTRGQQVTLRCSSQSGHNTVSWYQQALGQGPQFIFQYYREEENGRGNFPPRFSGLQFPNYSSELNVNALELDDSALYLCASSHIRGQSASYGYTFGSGTRLTVV.

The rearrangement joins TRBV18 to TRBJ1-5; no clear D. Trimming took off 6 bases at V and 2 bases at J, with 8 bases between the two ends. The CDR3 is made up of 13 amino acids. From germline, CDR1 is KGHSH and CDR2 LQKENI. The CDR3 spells CASSREGNQPQHF. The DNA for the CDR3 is TGTGCCAGCTCCCGAGAGGGCAATCAGCCCCAGCATTTT.